Below, 16 T cell receptor beta chains from the same sample are listed, as sequenced in a study of blood T cell repertoires in COVID-19. Measured with immunoSEQ multiplex PCR; TCRdb has only the in-frame clones, and not every one. The table shows under 150,000 clones, with around three quarters occurring only once. The material sequenced was peripheral blood. Receptors were obtained from a man between 60 and 75 years old with acute or convalescent COVID-19.

CDR3 loop: CAISVQGLRHEQYF. CDR3 in DNA: TGTGCCATCAGCGTACAGGGCCTGAGGCACGAGCAGTACTTC. V usage is TRBV10-3 and J usage is TRBJ2-7; TRBD1 is a possible D gene (6 bases). CDR3 size: 14 residues. The V end was cut by 6 bases, the J end by 5 bases, with 17 bases between. Per germline, CDR1 ENHRY and CDR2 SYGVKD.

This clone was seen only a few times. The chain combines TRBV28 with TRBJ1-6; 7 positions agree with TRBD1. The germline V gene has CDR1 MDHEN and CDR2 SYDVKM. J was trimmed by 10 bases and V by 7 bases; bases with no gene match: 13. CDR3 size: 15 residues. CDR3 in amino acids: CASKQADRDGSPLHF. The CDR3 DNA reads TGTGCCAGCAAACAAGCTGACAGGGATGGGTCACCCCTCCACTTT.

The chain couples TRBV6-5 to TRBJ2-7, with D unclear. The V and J ends lost 4 bases and 0 bases respectively, with 16 bases between them. This CDR3 is 16 amino acids long. The germline gives CDR1 MNHEY, CDR2 SVGAGI. This CDR3 reads CASSSSPYYSSYEQYF. The CDR3 bases are TGTGCCAGCAGTTCGTCTCCCTATTATAGCTCCTACGAGCAGTACTTC.

The CDR3 nucleotides are TGCGCCAGCAGCCAATTCCTTAAGAACACCGGGGAGCTGTTTTTT. Translating it yields CASSQFLKNTGELFF. The chain uses TRBV4-1 and TRBJ2-2; D call uncertain. The germline V gene encodes CDR1 MGHRA and CDR2 YSYEKL. V was trimmed by 2 bases and J by 1 base, leaving 8 bases between them. The CDR3 is made up of 15 amino acids.

A word on this clone: Other DNA sequences in this sample translate to the same CDR3. The chain recombines TRBV20-1 with TRBJ2-5; 7 bases are shared with TRBD2. The CDR3 totals 11 residues. Germline CDR1 and CDR2: DFQATT and SNEGSKA (reference sequence). CDR3 loop: CRGREGETQYF. The CDR3 DNA follows: TGCAGAGGGAGGGAGGGAGAGACCCAGTACTTC.

V is TRBV7-3 and J is TRBJ1-1, with 7 bases that match TRBD1. Germline-derived CDR1 and CDR2 are SGHTA and FQGTGA. The trim removed 5 bases at V and 4 bases at J, leaving 7 bases unmatched. The CDR3 contains 14 residues. The CDR3 region is CASSPGQPGTEAFF. CDR3 nucleotide sequence: TGTGCCAGCAGCCCGGGACAGCCGGGCACTGAAGCTTTCTTT.

The chain is built from TRBV29-1 and TRBJ2-2; no clear D. CDR3 length equals 14 residues. Trimming pared 1 base from V and 1 base from J, leaving 7 bases between. Germline assignment: CDR1 SQVTM and CDR2 ANQGSEA. The CDR3 DNA reads TGCAGCGTTGAAGTACAGCAGAACACCGGGGAGCTGTTTTTT. As protein: CSVEVQQNTGELFF.

The chain has TRBV27 and TRBJ1-5; D perhaps matches TRBD1 (5 bases). Trimming cost V 5 bases and J 6 bases, with 14 bases left between them. Germline V gene sequence: CDR1 MNHEY, CDR2 SMNVEV (reference sequence). The CDR3 is made up of 14 amino acids. CDR3 protein: CASSMGGASQPQHF. Written as DNA, the CDR3 is TGTGCCAGCAGTATGGGGGGAGCCAGTCAGCCCCAGCATTTT.

The V gene is TRBV5-6, the J gene TRBJ2-3; 7 bases match TRBD2. The trim removed 4 bases at V and 3 bases at J, leaving 11 bases unmatched. The CDR3 has 16 amino acids. The V gene's germline CDR1 is SGHDT and CDR2 YYEEEE. CDR3: CASSPWTSRGTDTQYF. In DNA, the CDR3 is TGTGCCAGCAGCCCATGGACTAGTCGGGGGACAGATACGCAGTATTTT.

The chain employs TRBV6-4 and TRBJ2-1; TRBD2 might be the D (5 bases). CDR1 and CDR2 (germline): MRHNA, SNTAGT. This CDR3 spans 18 amino acids. With 0 bases removed from V and 0 bases from J, the gap between germline ends came to 15 bases. Here the CDR3 reads CASSDSWSSSDSYNEQFF. The DNA of the CDR3 is TGTGCCAGCAGTGACTCATGGTCTAGCTCCGACTCCTACAATGAGCAGTTCTTC.

This chain uses TRBV28 with TRBJ2-7; TRBD1 aligns across 9 bases. The V and J ends lost 6 bases and 3 bases, in that order; junction bases with no gene match: 3. This CDR3 spans 13 amino acids. Germline values: CDR1 MDHEN, CDR2 SYDVKM. Here the CDR3 reads CASRRTGDYEQYF. CDR3 coding DNA: TGTGCCAGCAGACGGACAGGGGACTACGAGCAGTACTTC. The whole variable domain, filled in from reference TRBV28 and TRBJ2-7, reads DVKVTQSSRYLVKRTGEKVFLECVQDMDHENMFWYRQDPGLGLRLIYFSYDVKMKEKGDIPEGYSVSREKKERFSLILESASTNQTSMYLCASRRTGDYEQYFGPGTRLTVT.

This clone came up a few times. V and J are TRBV2 and TRBJ2-5; D call uncertain. CDR1 is SNHLY and CDR2 is FYNNEI in the germline V gene. This CDR3 contains 13 residues. Between the trimmed V and J ends, which lost 7 bases and 0 bases, there was a span of 9 bases. The CDR3 spells CASMRRNQETQYF. The CDR3, as DNA: TGTGCCAGCATGAGGCGTAACCAAGAGACCCAGTACTTC.

This clone was seen a handful of times. The genes are TRBV4-1 and TRBJ2-5; 9 nucleotides align to TRBD1. The CDR3 is made up of 16 amino acids. From germline, CDR1 is MGHRA and CDR2 YSYEKL. After removal of 1 base from V and 5 bases from J, the junction contained 8 bases not matched to a gene. This chain's CDR3 is CASSQGGQGGWETQYF. The CDR3 nucleotides are TGCGCCAGCAGCCAAGGGGGACAGGGAGGTTGGGAGACCCAGTACTTC.

The gene calls are TRBV6-4 and TRBJ2-7; TRBD1 matches 7 bases. V shed 7 bases, J shed 2 bases, and the junction held 8 bases outside the gene matches. There are 14 residues in the CDR3. The V gene's germline CDR1 is MRHNA and CDR2 SNTAGT. DNA for the CDR3: TGTGCCAGCATACACGACAGGGACCCCTACGAGCAGTACTTC. It specifies CASIHDRDPYEQYF.

Comment on this clone: A read error may produce the germline difference seen at one junction end. The gene calls are TRBV28 and TRBJ2-7, with D perhaps TRBD2 (5 bases). CDR1 MDHEN and CDR2 SYDVKM come from the germline V gene. This CDR3 has 14 residues. The CDR3 is CASSLPRTNGGLHF. The CDR3 DNA reads as TGTGCCAGCAGTTTACCCCGGACGAACGGAGGATTGCACTTC.

The rearrangement joins TRBV11-2 to TRBJ2-7; 9 bases align to TRBD2. The V gene end was trimmed by 4 bases and the J gene end by 3 bases; junction bases not matched to a gene: 7. The CDR3 extends over 15 amino acids. CDR1 and CDR2 (germline): SGHAT, FQNNGV. CDR3 coding DNA: TGTGCCAGCAGCTCCCGCGGCGGGAGGGGCTACGAGCAGTACTTC. Its translation: CASSSRGGRGYEQYF.